This T cell receptor beta chain was profiled in a study of blood T cell repertoires in COVID-19. As originally analysed: By means of reference gene primer amplification, nucleated cell counts were estimated. Method: immunoSEQ multiplex PCR; TCRdb's copy keeps in-frame clones and lacks some. V and J calls and clone size come straight from that table; D and trimming were deduced from the DNA. The sample lists approximately 380,000 clones; around 85% were seen once. The source material was peripheral blood. This TCR was sampled from a woman younger than 30 with acute or convalescent COVID-19.

The CDR3 nucleotides read TGTGCCAGCAGTCAATGGACTACTGAAGCTTTCTTT. This sequence encodes CASSQWTTEAFF. The chain combines TRBV6-2 or TRBV6-3 with TRBJ1-1; D call uncertain. Germline-derived CDR1 and CDR2 are MNHEY and SVGEGT. CDR3 size: 12 residues. Deletions cut 5 bases from V and 5 bases from J, with 9 bases between.